A selection of T cell receptor beta chains follows, all from one sample in a study of blood T cells in healthy people across ages. TCRdb redid the calling of the 5' RACE reads with MiXCR, one entry per CDR3 protein. The table lists 700,000 to 900,000 distinct CDR3 sequences, approximately 53% of them singletons. Sequencing input: blood. The receptors derive from a man aged 80 or over in good health. CDR3s include the opening cysteine and the closing phenylalanine or tryptophan. A D gene is named only where the DNA matches it firmly. Rows may omit the clone size; those that give it use once, few, many or a size class.

J gene: TRBJ2-5; D gene: .; CDR3 length: 14; V gene: TRBV6-5; clone size: .; CDR3 protein: CASSYFGSQETQYF; CDR3 DNA: TGTGCCAGCAGTTACTTCGGGAGTCAAGAGACCCAGTACTTC
J gene: TRBJ2-7; D gene: TRBD1; CDR3 length: 17; V gene: TRBV5-1; clone size: .; CDR3 protein: CASSLEPGGPSYNEQYF; CDR3 DNA: TGCGCCAGCAGCTTGGAGCCAGGGGGCCCTTCCTACAATGAGCAGTACTTC
J gene: TRBJ2-5; D gene: .; CDR3 length: 14; V gene: TRBV3-1; clone size: .; CDR3 protein: CASSQGWIGETQYF; CDR3 DNA: TGTGCCAGCAGCCAAGGCTGGATCGGAGAGACCCAGTACTTC
J gene: TRBJ1-6; D gene: TRBD1; CDR3 length: 16; V gene: TRBV4-1; clone size: .; CDR3 protein: CASSQRTGTANSLLHF; CDR3 DNA: TGCGCCAGCAGCCAACGGACCGGGACAGCGAATTCACTCCTCCACTTT
J gene: TRBJ2-5; D gene: TRBD1; CDR3 length: 13; V gene: TRBV7-9; clone size: few; CDR3 protein: CASSETGWETQYF; CDR3 DNA: TGTGCCAGCAGCGAGACAGGGTGGGAGACCCAGTACTTC
J gene: TRBJ1-3; D gene: .; CDR3 length: 13; V gene: TRBV29-1; clone size: .; CDR3 protein: CSAQKGSGNTIYF; CDR3 DNA: TGCAGCGCCCAAAAGGGCTCTGGAAACACCATATATTTT
J gene: TRBJ2-7; D gene: TRBD1; CDR3 length: 14; V gene: TRBV7-2; clone size: .; CDR3 protein: CASSPMTGSYEQYF; CDR3 DNA: TGTGCCAGCAGCCCTATGACAGGGTCCTACGAGCAGTACTTC
J gene: TRBJ1-1; D gene: TRBD1; CDR3 length: 14; V gene: TRBV29-1; clone size: .; CDR3 protein: CSVEPTGAGTEAFF; CDR3 DNA: TGCAGCGTTGAACCAACAGGGGCGGGCACTGAAGCTTTCTTT
J gene: TRBJ1-1; D gene: .; CDR3 length: 14; V gene: TRBV12-3/TRBV12-4; clone size: .; CDR3 protein: CASSGDGARGEAFF; CDR3 DNA: TGTGCCAGCAGTGGGGACGGGGCTAGAGGTGAAGCTTTCTTT
J gene: TRBJ1-2; D gene: .; CDR3 length: 14; V gene: TRBV29-1; clone size: .; CDR3 protein: CRVEVLRSRYGYTF; CDR3 DNA: TGCCGCGTTGAAGTCCTGAGGTCCCGATATGGCTACACCTTC
J gene: TRBJ2-7; D gene: .; CDR3 length: 15; V gene: TRBV18; clone size: few; CDR3 protein: CASSPSLTGVYEQYF; CDR3 DNA: TGTGCCAGCTCACCCTCTTTAACGGGAGTCTACGAGCAGTACTTC
J gene: TRBJ2-7; D gene: TRBD2; CDR3 length: 19; V gene: TRBV27; clone size: .; CDR3 protein: CASSLRVPGMASGSYEQYF; CDR3 DNA: TGTGCCAGCAGTTTAAGGGTCCCCGGTATGGCTAGCGGGTCCTACGAGCAGTACTTC
J gene: TRBJ2-3; D gene: .; CDR3 length: 14; V gene: TRBV4-1; clone size: .; CDR3 protein: CASSQDPRVRYAYF; CDR3 DNA: TGCGCCAGCAGCCAAGATCCCCGAGTCAGATACGCGTATTTT
J gene: TRBJ2-1; D gene: TRBD2; CDR3 length: 18; V gene: TRBV5-1; clone size: .; CDR3 protein: CASSSRTSGRAYYNEQFF; CDR3 DNA: TGCGCCAGCAGCTCAAGAACTAGCGGGAGGGCCTACTACAATGAGCAGTTCTTC
J gene: TRBJ2-7; D gene: .; CDR3 length: 15; V gene: TRBV5-4; clone size: .; CDR3 protein: CASSLGGAVGHEQYF; CDR3 DNA: TGTGCCAGCAGCTTGGGAGGGGCAGTGGGCCACGAGCAGTACTTC
J gene: TRBJ1-5; D gene: .; CDR3 length: 13; V gene: TRBV7-2; clone size: .; CDR3 protein: CASSFRQNRPQHF; CDR3 DNA: TGTGCCAGCAGCTTTCGGCAGAATCGGCCCCAGCATTTT